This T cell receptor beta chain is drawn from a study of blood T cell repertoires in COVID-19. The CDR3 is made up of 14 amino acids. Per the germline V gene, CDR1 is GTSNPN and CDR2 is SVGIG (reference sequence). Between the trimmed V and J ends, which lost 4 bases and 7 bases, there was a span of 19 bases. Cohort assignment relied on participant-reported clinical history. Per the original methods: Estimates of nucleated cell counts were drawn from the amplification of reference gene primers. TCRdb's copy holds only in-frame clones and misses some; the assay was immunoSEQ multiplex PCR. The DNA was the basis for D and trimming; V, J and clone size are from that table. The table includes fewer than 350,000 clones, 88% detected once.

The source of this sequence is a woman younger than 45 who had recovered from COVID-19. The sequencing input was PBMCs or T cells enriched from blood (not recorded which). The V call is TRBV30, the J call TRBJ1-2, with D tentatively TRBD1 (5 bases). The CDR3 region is CAWTAQTGGGGYTF. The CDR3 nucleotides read TGTGCCTGGACCGCCCAGACGGGCGGGGGTGGCTACACCTTC.